A selection of T cell receptor beta chains follows, all from one sample in a study of T cells after yellow fever vaccination. Each CDR3 protein is one row after TCRdb ran MiXCR on the 5' RACE reads. The sample lists hundreds of thousands of distinct CDR3 sequences; roughly an eighth were seen once. Sample: PBMCs, taken on the day of the yellow fever booster vaccination. All receptors come from a man aged 30 to 39 who received the YFV17D yellow fever vaccine. Each CDR3 is given without its conserved first and last residue. Expanded clones are given a class, and other clones once, few, many or no size at all.

>TRBV7-2|.
ASSLQSTSGTEAF
>TRBV29-1|.
SVTGVEAEAF
>TRBV6-2/TRBV6-3|few
ASRSINYEQY
>TRBV14|few
ASSQGGLGNF
>TRBV7-2|few
ASSLDFSGGEQY
>TRBV10-2|few
ASRQELPLGNEQF
>TRBV20-1|few
SARDASGRELAKNIQY
>TRBV20-1|.
SARATGGRTDTQY
>TRBV7-6|few
ASSLDGVQYEQY
>TRBV27|.
ASSLVPGQQF
>TRBV25-1|few
ASRKNTNTGELF
>TRBV6-1|.
ASTSQGITYEQY
>TRBV4-3|.
ASSQDRERYYNEQF
>TRBV6-2/TRBV6-3|few
ASSYSTGRKETQY
>TRBV15|.
ATSRAMGGNQPQH
>TRBV3-1|few
ASSQGRVQETQY
>TRBV21-1|.
ASGGASKETQY
>TRBV5-1|.
ASSEGTSGILNTQY
>TRBV7-9|few
ASTRGTKNSPLH
>TRBV5-8|.
ASSLIPLLSYEQY
>TRBV12-3/TRBV12-4|few
ASSYDRGRGLAGAHEQY
>TRBV5-4|.
ASSLAFGGRETQY
>TRBV28|.
ASSLGKKREGLRGYEQY
>TRBV29-1|.
SSGSGGTDTQY
>TRBV29-1|many
SPCRGEETQY
>TRBV19|.
ATRQSRGYNQPQH
>TRBV20-1|.
SAQLAGSTDTQY
>TRBV19|.
ASGATGGRNEQF
>TRBV18|many
ASSTDDSFPYEQY
>TRBV11-1|.
ASSERSIQGLGSYEQY
>TRBV6-1|many
ASSPGRLLRSYEQY
>TRBV6-1|.
ASSKPTGGTYEQY
>TRBV20-1|few
SARAHGTSLVNIQY
>TRBV2|.
ASIRTEQETQY
>TRBV11-2|.
ASSLVALLNTGELF
>TRBV20-1|.
SASRTHGYT
>TRBV12-3/TRBV12-4|.
ASSHLAGGPKELF
>TRBV5-1|.
ASRGSGLEQY
>TRBV15|.
ATSRTGTDTQY
>TRBV10-3|once
AISESFGTGTSTEAF
>TRBV14|few
ASSVGPTNEQF
>TRBV5-4|.
ASSPGTGRGEQF
>TRBV7-2|.
ASSLVGTGGTDTQY
>TRBV24-1|.
ATLGGGVENNEQF
>TRBV20-1|.
SAQLRLAGTDTQY
>TRBV7-6|few
ASSLSWDAPYEQY
>TRBV20-1|.
SARDQAWENIQY
>TRBV4-1|few
ASSQEQAGGVTGELF
>TRBV14|few
ASSRGQYNEQF
>TRBV7-6|.
ASSNRLAGANVLT
>TRBV20-1|few
SARDPTIPGSYNEQF
>TRBV27|.
ASSTSHRPSTNEKLF
>TRBV29-1|few
SVGDRVSSYT
>TRBV7-9|.
ASSTGLETGEQY
>TRBV10-3|many
AISESSLAVPYEQY
>TRBV5-6|.
ASSLSLEGTQY
>TRBV3-1|.
ASSRRTSGRGDEQF
>TRBV20-1|few
SARYNGLAGGEQF
>TRBV7-2|few
ASSLEGLSSYEQY
>TRBV12-3/TRBV12-4|.
ASSSDGGYEQY